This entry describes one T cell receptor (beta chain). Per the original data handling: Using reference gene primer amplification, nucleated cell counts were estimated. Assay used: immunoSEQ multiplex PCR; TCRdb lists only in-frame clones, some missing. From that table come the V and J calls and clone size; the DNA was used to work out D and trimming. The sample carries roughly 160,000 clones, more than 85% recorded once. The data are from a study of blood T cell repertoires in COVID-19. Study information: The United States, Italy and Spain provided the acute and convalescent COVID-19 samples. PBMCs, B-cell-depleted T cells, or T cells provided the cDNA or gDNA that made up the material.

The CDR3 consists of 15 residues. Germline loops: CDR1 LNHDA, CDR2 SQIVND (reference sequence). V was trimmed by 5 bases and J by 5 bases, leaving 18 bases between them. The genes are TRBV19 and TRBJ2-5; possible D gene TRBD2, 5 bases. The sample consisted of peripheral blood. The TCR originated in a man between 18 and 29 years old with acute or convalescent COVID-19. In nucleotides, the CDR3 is TGTGCCAGTAGTGTCTCTCCGGGATCCACGGAGACCCAGTACTTC. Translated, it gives CASSVSPGSTETQYF.